The next 25 T cell receptor beta chains were all read from a single sample in a study of beta chain features in type 1 diabetes. Study-wide findings and caveats: Type 1 diabetes patients showed a moderate but significant shortening of TCRB CDR3s in all four CD4+ subsets.

Expressed TCRB transcripts were sequenced after all isolated RNA was converted to cDNA. Here immunoSEQ multiplex PCR was the method, and the copy in TCRdb shows in-frame clones only, minus some. Seen here are about 740,000 clones, 13% observed once, and the top ten hold about 0.02%. Their cognate antigens are unknown. The sequenced sample was naive CD4+ T cells from blood. These receptors were obtained from a man in his late teens or twenties with type 1 diabetes.

The table lists this clone with a few counts. The J gene is TRBJ1-1, the V gene TRBV29-1; D uncertain. CDR3 length: 12 residues. The ends were cut back, 4 bases at V and 5 bases at J, with 11 bases in the middle. The germline CDR1 and CDR2 sequences are SQVTM and ANQGSEA. The CDR3 DNA reads as TGCAGCGTTGCGCGTTTGGGGACTGAAGCTTTCTTT. Its translation: CSVARLGTEAFF.

This chain uses TRBV21-1 with TRBJ2-1; TRBD1 is the table's D call and was not checked against the DNA. TRBV21-1 is a listed pseudogene. There are 15 residues in the CDR3. CDR3 residues: CASSKGQRQLNEQFF. The CDR3 DNA reads as TGTGCCAGCAGCAAAGGTCAGAGACAGCTCAATGAGCAGTTCTTC.

This clone was observed a few times. The CDR3 region is CATARDRDTGELFF. CDR3 sequence (DNA): TGTGCCACCGCCCGGGACAGGGACACCGGGGAGCTGTTTTTT. The chain recombines TRBV10-3 with TRBJ2-2; 9 nucleotides match TRBD1. Germline CDR1 and CDR2: ENHRY and SYGVKD. CDR3 size: 14 residues. V gave up 10 bases and J gave up 3 bases; unmatched junction bases: 6.

The chain combines TRBV10-3 with TRBJ1-1; D possibly corresponds to TRBD1 (5 bases). CDR3 length: 13 residues. Trimming shortened V by 6 bases and J by 4 bases, and 12 bases separated the two germline ends. The germline V gene has CDR1 ENHRY and CDR2 SYGVKD. DNA for the CDR3: TGTGCCATCAGCCCAGGGAGGACCACTGAAGCTTTCTTT. It yields the protein CAISPGRTTEAFF.

This clone was seen more than once but under ten times. The chain combines TRBV5-1 with TRBJ1-2, with D hard to call. The CDR3 runs 13 residues. Trimming stripped 0 bases from V and 6 bases from J, with 9 bases between. Germline assignment: CDR1 SGHRS and CDR2 YFSETQ. Here the CDR3 DNA reads TGCGCCAGCAGCTTGGTCGTGACGGATGGCTACACCTTC. As protein: CASSLVVTDGYTF. Full variable domain (outside the CDR3, taken from reference TRBV5-1 and TRBJ1-2): KAGVTQTPRYLIKTRGQQVTLSCSPISGHRSVSWYQQTPGQGLQFLFEYFSETQRNKGNFPGRFSGRQFSNSRSEMNVSTLELGDSALYLCASSLVVTDGYTFGSGTRLTVV.

This chain links TRBV6-5 with TRBJ1-3; D gene unclear. In germline, CDR1 is MNHEY, CDR2 SVGAGI. Trimming pared 2 bases from V and 1 base from J, leaving 6 bases between. CDR3 length: 14 amino acids. The CDR3 is CASSYTESGNTIYF. Here the CDR3 DNA reads TGTGCCAGCAGTTACACGGAGTCTGGAAACACCATATATTTT.

The chain has TRBV6-6 and TRBJ2-5; D not certain. This CDR3 contains 12 residues. Germline-derived CDR1 and CDR2 are MNHNY and SVGAGI (reference sequence). Trimming pared 6 bases from V and 3 bases from J, leaving 8 bases between. The CDR3 is CASSQTEETQYF. The CDR3 region has the DNA TGTGCCAGCAGCCAAACGGAAGAGACCCAGTACTTC.

There are a few counts of this clone. The V call is TRBV18, the J call TRBJ1-5; tentative D call: TRBD1 (5 bases). V was cut by 0 bases and J by 9 bases, with 12 bases left in between. CDR1 KGHSH and CDR2 LQKENI come from the germline V gene. This CDR3 region has 14 residues. The CDR3 DNA is TGTGCCAGCTCACCACCGGAGGGGCAGGGGCCCCAGCATTTT. This translates into CASSPPEGQGPQHF.

The gene calls are TRBV29-1 and TRBJ2-2; D not certain. The CDR3 totals 12 residues. Between the trimmed V and J ends, which lost 2 bases and 4 bases, there was a span of 5 bases. Germline CDR1 reads SQVTM; CDR2 reads ANQGSEA. The CDR3 loop is CSVERSTGELFF. In DNA, the CDR3 is TGCAGCGTTGAAAGAAGCACCGGGGAGCTGTTTTTT.

J is TRBJ2-3 and V is TRBV9; D ambiguous. Germline loops: CDR1 SGDLS, CDR2 YYNGEE. The length of the CDR3 is 12 residues. The V end was cut by 4 bases, the J end by 1 base, with 4 bases between. In nucleotides, the CDR3 is TGTGCCAGCAGCCCACGCACAGATACGCAGTATTTT. Protein sequence: CASSPRTDTQYF.

The chain links TRBV7-9 to TRBJ2-5, with no clear D. The V gene's germline CDR1 is SEHNR and CDR2 FQNEAQ (reference sequence). The CDR3 is 13 amino acids. Trimming removed 3 bases from V and 2 bases from J, with 7 bases in between. The CDR3 region has the DNA TGTGCCAGCAGCTTCCAGTTTCAAGAGACCCAGTACTTC. Its translation is CASSFQFQETQYF.

This chain links TRBV2 with TRBJ1-4; D uncertain. CDR1 SNHLY and CDR2 FYNNEI come from the germline V gene. Trimming shortened V by 3 bases and J by 7 bases, and 15 bases separated the two germline ends. The CDR3 is 15 residues long. The CDR3 protein is CASSESPITREKLFF. DNA for the CDR3: TGTGCCAGCAGTGAGTCCCCGATCACACGTGAAAAACTGTTTTTT.

The chain joins TRBV28 to TRBJ2-7, with unresolved D. V gave up 2 bases and J gave up 2 bases, with 7 bases separating them. The CDR3 covers 13 residues. The germline V gene encodes CDR1 MDHEN and CDR2 SYDVKM. This chain's CDR3 is CASSLPVPYEQYF. In DNA form, the CDR3 reads TGTGCCAGCAGTTTACCAGTTCCCTACGAGCAGTACTTC.

Only a few counts were recorded for this clone. The V and J genes are TRBV7-2 and TRBJ2-5; tentative D call: TRBD2 (5 bases). V was pared by 1 base and J by 5 bases, with 11 bases between. Germline V gene sequence: CDR1 SGHTA, CDR2 FQGNSA. The CDR3 sequence is 14 residues long. The CDR3 sequence is CASSLGGPGETQYF. CDR3 sequence (DNA): TGTGCCAGCAGCTTAGGCGGGCCGGGGGAGACCCAGTACTTC.

This clone has only one observation. The rearrangement joins TRBV2 to TRBJ2-3; 13 nucleotides line up with TRBD2. CDR3 length: 14 amino acids. Germline CDR1 reads SNHLY; CDR2 reads FYNNEI. J gave up 10 bases and V 6 bases, and 7 bases lay outside the gene matches. Here the CDR3 reads CASRETSGGAPQYF. In DNA form, the CDR3 reads TGTGCCAGCAGGGAAACTAGCGGGGGGGCACCGCAGTATTTT.

The sample holds a few counts of this clone. The chain combines TRBV5-1 with TRBJ2-7; 9 bases match TRBD1. This CDR3 has 14 amino acids. Germline CDR1 and CDR2: SGHRS and YFSETQ. The trim removed 5 bases at V and 5 bases at J, leaving 8 bases unmatched. CDR3 protein: CASRDTGTGNEQYF. The CDR3 DNA follows: TGCGCCAGCAGGGATACCGGGACAGGGAACGAGCAGTACTTC.

This clone showed up just a few times. The rearrangement links TRBV10-3 to TRBJ1-4, with D unclear. The V gene lost 2 bases and the J gene lost 5 bases, with 6 bases spanning the gap. The CDR3 totals 13 residues. CDR1 is ENHRY, CDR2 SYGVKD, per germline. The CDR3 nucleotides read TGTGCCATCAGTGAGGGGCTCAATGAAAAACTGTTTTTT. This gives the protein CAISEGLNEKLFF.

The chain recombines TRBV6-6 with TRBJ1-1; a weak D match, TRBD1 (5 bases). Germline CDR1 is MNHNY and CDR2 is SVGAGI (reference sequence). V was cut by 0 bases and J by 6 bases, with 11 bases left in between. The CDR3 totals 14 residues. The CDR3 nucleotides are TGTGCCAGCAGTTACTCAGACAGTAGGGCTGAAGCTTTCTTT. Protein product: CASSYSDSRAEAFF.

The J gene is TRBJ2-1, the V gene TRBV4-2; D is possibly TRBD1 or TRBD2 (5 bases each). Germline CDR1 and CDR2: LGHNA and YNFKEQ. The V end lost 0 bases, the J end lost 8 bases, and 17 bases lay between the germline ends. CDR3 size: 16 residues. Here the CDR3 DNA reads TGTGCCAGCAGCCAAGATCGGGGTGGGGACGGGGATGAGCAGTTCTTC. This sequence encodes CASSQDRGGDGDEQFF.

This clone was detected a few times. The chain recombines TRBV28 with TRBJ1-2; D is uncertain. CDR3 length equals 11 residues. V was trimmed by 8 bases and J by 5 bases, leaving 9 bases between them. CDR1 and CDR2 (germline): MDHEN, SYDVKM. The CDR3 DNA sequence: TGTGCCAGCGGGCGGATTTATGGCTACACCTTC. Translation: CASGRIYGYTF.

This clone was counted a few times. The chain couples TRBV5-6 to TRBJ2-3, with D hard to call. This CDR3 has 13 amino acids. Germline V lookup: CDR1 SGHDT, CDR2 YYEEEE. V was shortened by 1 base and J by 0 bases, with 3 bases between the two germline ends. In DNA, the CDR3 is TGTGCCAGCAGCTTGACTAGCACAGATACGCAGTATTTT. It is translated as CASSLTSTDTQYF.

This clone was seen a few times. The rearrangement links TRBV18 to TRBJ2-7, with D tentatively TRBD2 (6 bases). Trimming took 6 bases from V and 0 from J, leaving 15 bases between them. There are 15 residues in the CDR3. The germline V gene encodes CDR1 KGHSH and CDR2 LQKENI. CDR3 in amino acids: CASSLSGPSSYEQYF. CDR3 sequence (DNA): TGTGCCAGCTCCCTCAGCGGGCCTAGCTCCTACGAGCAGTACTTC.

This clone was picked up a small number of times. V and J are TRBV18 and TRBJ1-1; D may be TRBD1 (5 bases). Germline V gives CDR1 KGHSH, CDR2 LQKENI. The CDR3 consists of 16 residues. V lost 6 bases and J 5 bases, leaving 22 bases between the germline ends. The CDR3 DNA follows: TGTGCCAGCTCGCCCTTCCTTAGCGGGGCTCCTACTGAAGCTTTCTTT. This sequence encodes CASSPFLSGAPTEAFF.

The chain recombines TRBV7-2 with TRBJ1-5; the D gene is possibly TRBD1 (6 bases). V was clipped by 5 bases and J by 3 bases, with 14 bases between them. Germline CDR1 is SGHTA and CDR2 is FQGNSA. This CDR3 region has 15 residues. The CDR3 loop reads CASSTVTGSNQPQHF. The CDR3 bases are TGTGCCAGCAGCACCGTAACAGGGTCCAATCAGCCCCAGCATTTT.

The table lists this clone with a few counts. V and J are TRBV29-1 and TRBJ1-3, with unresolved D. Germline assignment: CDR1 SQVTM and CDR2 ANQGSEA. V lost 4 bases and J 1 base, leaving 11 bases between the germline ends. The CDR3 spans 14 residues. CDR3 sequence: CSVVQVPSGNTIYF. Here the CDR3 DNA reads TGCAGCGTTGTTCAGGTACCATCTGGAAACACCATATATTTT. Supplemented by reference TRBV29-1 and TRBJ1-3, the full variable domain reads SAVISQKPSRDICQRGTSLTIQCQVDSQVTMMFWYRQQPGQSLTLIATANQGSEATYESGFVIDKFPISRPNLTFSTLTVSNMSPEDSSIYLCSVVQVPSGNTIYFGEGSWLTVV.